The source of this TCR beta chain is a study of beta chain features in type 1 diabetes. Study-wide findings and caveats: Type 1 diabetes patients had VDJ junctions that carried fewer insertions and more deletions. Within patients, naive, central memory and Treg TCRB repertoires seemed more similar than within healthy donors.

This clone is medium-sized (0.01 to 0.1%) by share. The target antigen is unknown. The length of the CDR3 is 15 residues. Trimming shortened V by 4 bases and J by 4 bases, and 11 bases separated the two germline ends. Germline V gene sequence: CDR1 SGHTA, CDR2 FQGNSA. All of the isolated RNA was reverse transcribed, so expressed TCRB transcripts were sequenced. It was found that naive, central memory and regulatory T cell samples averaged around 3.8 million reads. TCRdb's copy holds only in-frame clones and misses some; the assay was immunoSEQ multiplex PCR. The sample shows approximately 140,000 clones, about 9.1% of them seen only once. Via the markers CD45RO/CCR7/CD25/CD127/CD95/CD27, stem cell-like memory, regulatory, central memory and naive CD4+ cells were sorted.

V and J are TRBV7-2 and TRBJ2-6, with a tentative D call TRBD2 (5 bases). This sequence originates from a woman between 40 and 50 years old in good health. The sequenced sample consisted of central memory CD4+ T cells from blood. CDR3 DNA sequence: TGTGCCAGCAGCTCTCGGGGAGTCGGGGCCAACGTCCTGACTTTC. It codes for CASSSRGVGANVLTF.